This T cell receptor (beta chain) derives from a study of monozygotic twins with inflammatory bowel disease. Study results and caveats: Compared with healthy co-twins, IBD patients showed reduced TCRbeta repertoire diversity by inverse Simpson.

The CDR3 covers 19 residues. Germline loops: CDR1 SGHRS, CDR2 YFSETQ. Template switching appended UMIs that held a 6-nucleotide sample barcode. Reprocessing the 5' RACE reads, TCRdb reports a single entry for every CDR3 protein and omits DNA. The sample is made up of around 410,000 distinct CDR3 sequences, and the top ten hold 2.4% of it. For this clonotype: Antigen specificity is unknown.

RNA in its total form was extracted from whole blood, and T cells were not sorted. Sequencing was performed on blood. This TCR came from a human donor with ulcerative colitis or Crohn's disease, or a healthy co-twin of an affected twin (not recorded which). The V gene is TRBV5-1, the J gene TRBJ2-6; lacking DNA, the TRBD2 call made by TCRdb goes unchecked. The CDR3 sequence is CASSDAAGLVRTGANVLTF.